This T cell receptor (beta chain) was profiled in a study of shared clonotypes between healthy human individuals. Profiling relied on immunoSEQ multiplex PCR, and the TCRdb table lists in-frame clones only, not all of them. This sample yields more than 1.2 million clones, of which 98% are seen a single time; around 0.38% belongs to the top ten. This CDR3 contains 14 residues. CDR1 and CDR2 from the germline V gene are MNHEY and SVGAGI. Trimming removed 6 bases from V and 0 bases from J, with 12 bases in between. Details on this clone: No antigen is known for it.

Participating donors were healthy, HIV-negative adults free of recent acute infections or vaccinations. General observations from the study: Estimated clonotype richness was generally higher in naive than memory subsets.

The sequenced sample consisted of naive CD4+ T cells sorted from blood. As for subset: CD45RA+ positively selected. This receptor was obtained from a man aged 25 to 40 in good health. The chain combines TRBV6-5 with TRBJ2-7, with D tentatively TRBD2 (6 bases). The CDR3 sequence: CASSRQDYSYEQYF. DNA of the CDR3: TGTGCCAGCAGCAGGCAGGACTACTCCTACGAGCAGTACTTC.